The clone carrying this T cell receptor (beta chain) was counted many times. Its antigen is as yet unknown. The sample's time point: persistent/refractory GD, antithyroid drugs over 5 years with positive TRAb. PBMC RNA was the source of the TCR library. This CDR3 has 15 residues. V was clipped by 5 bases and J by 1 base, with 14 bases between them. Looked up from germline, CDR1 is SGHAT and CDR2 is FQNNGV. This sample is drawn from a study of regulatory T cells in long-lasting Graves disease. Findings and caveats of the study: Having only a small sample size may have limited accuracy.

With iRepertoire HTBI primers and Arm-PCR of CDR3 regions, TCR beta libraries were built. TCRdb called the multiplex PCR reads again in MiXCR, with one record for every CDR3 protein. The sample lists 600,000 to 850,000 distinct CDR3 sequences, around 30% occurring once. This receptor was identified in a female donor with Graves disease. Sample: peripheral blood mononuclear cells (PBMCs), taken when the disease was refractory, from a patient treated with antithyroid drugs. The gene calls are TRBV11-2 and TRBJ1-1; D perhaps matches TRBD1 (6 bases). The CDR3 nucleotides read TGTGCCAGCAGCCTGCGGACAGAGTCGAACACTGAAGCTTTCTTT. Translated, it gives CASSLRTESNTEAFF. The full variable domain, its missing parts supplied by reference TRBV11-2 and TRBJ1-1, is EAGVAQSPRYKIIEKRQSVAFWCNPISGHATLYWYQQILGQGPKLLIQFQNNGVVDDSQLPKDRFSAERLKGVDSTLKIQPAKLEDSAVYLCASSLRTESNTEAFFGQGTRLTVV.